The clone carrying this TCR beta chain was observed a handful of times. The second PCR ran roughly 7 to 12 cycles with a sample-barcoded 5' primer and J-beta primers. Each CDR3 protein is one row after TCRdb ran MiXCR on the 5' RACE reads. Among about 1,400,000 distinct CDR3 sequences, 55% to 75% were seen once, and the ten largest hold approximately 7%. Isolating PBMCs gave at least 6.5 million of these cells per sample. The data were taken from a study of blood T cells in healthy people across ages. The clonotype originates from a man between 18 and 29 years old in good health. The sequencing sample was made of blood.

Here the CDR3 reads CASSSLAGGPPDTQYF. CDR3 in DNA: TGTGCCAGCAGTTCCTTGGCGGGGGGGCCCCCAGATACGCAGTATTTT. The chain carries TRBV6-2 or TRBV6-3 and TRBJ2-3, with 9 bases that match TRBD2. The CDR3 has 16 residues. CDR1 is MNHEY and CDR2 is SVGEGT in the germline V gene. V lost 4 bases to trimming and J lost 4 bases; unmatched junction nucleotides: 9.